This T cell receptor beta chain came from a study of T-cell reconstitution after alpha-beta-depleted transplantation in children. Notes on the study in general: One year post-transplant, T-cell counts and diversity were largely derived from T cells produced anew. Certain patients had high TCRbeta diversity at day 60, and it came from recipient T cells and thymic progenitors that survived. Reported findings indicate that, about two months after transplant, alpha-beta T cells came from several hundred expanded clones, which were derived from non-depleted graft cells.

This sample's TCRbeta library carried unique molecular identifier barcodes. One entry per CDR3 protein results from TCRdb running MiXCR on the PCR reads. The table has 250,000 or so distinct CDR3 sequences, under 9.5% seen once. This clonotype was found many times. Its target is not known. V was clipped by 7 bases and J by 4 bases, with 14 bases between them. Looked up from germline, CDR1 is MDHEN and CDR2 is SYDVKM. CDR3 length: 13 residues. This TCR was sampled from a male patient between 10 and 17 years old who had a stem cell transplant for acute lymphoblastic leukemia, so the T cells may come from the graft donor. The material sequenced was PBMCs, mostly from graft donor cells, taken 180 days after TCRalphabeta/CD19-depleted stem cell transplant. This chain links TRBV28 with TRBJ2-7; a possible D gene is TRBD1 (5 bases). The CDR3 DNA reads as TGTGCCAGCACTCTCAGGGCGGATTACGAGCAGTACTTC. Residues: CASTLRADYEQYF.